Listed here is a single TCR beta chain. Its antigen is not identified. The ends lost 0 bases at V and 6 bases at J; junction bases unmatched: 7. Germline CDR1 DFQATT, CDR2 SNEGSKA (reference sequence). CDR3 length equals 14 residues. This specimen comes from a study of blood T cells in healthy people across ages. Findings of the study overall: A strong correlation was found between TCR beta diversity and the percentage of naive T cells.

PCR was performed a second time for about 7 to 12 cycles using a sample-barcoded 5' primer and a J-beta primer mix. Every cDNA molecule carried a tag from a template-switch adaptor bearing 12 random nucleotides. Each CDR3 protein gets one entry after TCRdb re-called the 5' RACE reads with MiXCR. The table has 1.8 million or so distinct CDR3 sequences, 35% to 50% seen once. V usage is TRBV20-1 and J usage is TRBJ1-1; TRBD1 agrees at 7 bases. This receptor was taken from a human donor in good health. The material sequenced was blood. CDR3 DNA: TGCAGTGCTAGAGAATCGACAGGGACCCCTGAAGCTTTCTTT. Translating it yields CSARESTGTPEAFF.